One and the same sample provided the 21 T cell receptor beta chains below, sequenced in a study of blood T cell repertoires in COVID-19. Repertoires were generated with immunoSEQ multiplex PCR, while TCRdb's copy carries only in-frame clones and drops some. The sample records under 200,000 clones, approximately 91% being singletons. Sequences were obtained from peripheral blood. Source of these receptors: a young man with COVID-19, enrolled during active disease.

The chain combines TRBV7-6 with TRBJ2-7; 7 bases map to TRBD1. The CDR3 extends over 16 amino acids. Germline CDR1 reads SGHVS; CDR2 reads FNYEAQ. J was trimmed by 1 base and V by 0 bases; bases with no gene match: 6. The CDR3 region is CASSLAGTATSYEQYF. The CDR3 DNA follows: TGTGCCAGCAGCTTAGCGGGGACAGCTACGTCCTACGAGCAGTACTTC.

The V gene is TRBV27, the J gene TRBJ2-7; 9 bases are a match to TRBD1. The V gene's germline CDR1 is MNHEY and CDR2 SMNVEV (reference sequence). The CDR3 is made up of 14 amino acids. V was clipped by 4 bases and J by 4 bases; unmatched bases: 5. The chain's CDR3 is CASSYGQGTYEQYF. CDR3 nucleotides: TGTGCCAGCAGTTACGGACAGGGGACATACGAGCAGTACTTC.

J is TRBJ2-3 and V is TRBV28; 7 nucleotides line up with TRBD2. Germline V CDR1 and CDR2: MDHEN, SYDVKM. The CDR3 consists of 16 residues. The junction had 6 bases not matched to a gene; V was cut back by 3 bases and J by 0 bases. CDR3 DNA: TGTGCCAGCAGTTTGCGGGGACTAATAAGCACAGATACGCAGTATTTT. Protein: CASSLRGLISTDTQYF.

The chain links TRBV15 to TRBJ1-5, with 7 bases fitting TRBD1. Germline CDR1 LNHNV, CDR2 YYDKDF (reference sequence). The CDR3 has 15 amino acids. V lost 5 bases, J lost 7 bases, and 11 bases stayed unmatched. In DNA, the CDR3 is TGTGCCACCAGCTCCCGACAGGGAATAGGGCAGCCCCAGCATTTT. Protein: CATSSRQGIGQPQHF.

The V call is TRBV7-2, the J call TRBJ2-2; 7 bases agree with TRBD2. The CDR3 is made up of 14 amino acids. V gave up 4 bases and J gave up 4 bases; unmatched junction bases: 3. Germline lookup yields CDR1 SGHTA and CDR2 FQGNSA. The DNA of the CDR3 is TGTGCCAGCAGCTGGGGGAGGGTCACCGGGGAGCTGTTTTTT. It encodes CASSWGRVTGELFF.

J is TRBJ2-3 and V is TRBV7-9; TRBD1 agrees at 10 bases. CDR1 SEHNR and CDR2 FQNEAQ come from the germline V gene (reference sequence). Trimming at V came to 5 bases and at J to 5 bases, leaving 10 bases not matched to a gene. CDR3 size: 16 residues. This chain's CDR3 is CASSRDRGRHEDTQYF. The CDR3 DNA is TGTGCCAGCAGCCGAGACAGGGGGCGTCACGAAGATACGCAGTATTTT.

This chain uses TRBV7-2 with TRBJ2-7; no clear D gene. Trimming took off 5 bases at V and 1 base at J, with 3 bases between the two ends. CDR3 size: 11 residues. Germline CDR1 SGHTA, CDR2 FQGNSA. CDR3 in amino acids: CASSISYEQYF. CDR3 nucleotides: TGTGCCAGCAGCATATCCTACGAGCAGTACTTC.

The chain recombines TRBV9 with TRBJ2-7; D not certain. CDR3 length: 13 amino acids. With 0 bases removed from V and 4 bases from J, the gap between germline ends came to 8 bases. Per germline, CDR1 SGDLS and CDR2 YYNGEE. As DNA, the CDR3 is TGTGCCAGCAGCGTAGAGAGCGAATACGAGCAGTACTTC. Translated, it gives CASSVESEYEQYF.

The J gene is TRBJ1-5, the V gene TRBV10-3; 7 bases line up with TRBD1. The CDR3 covers 15 residues. J was trimmed by 5 bases and V by 4 bases; bases with no gene match: 8. CDR1 is ENHRY and CDR2 is SYGVKD in the germline V gene. The CDR3 loop is CAISGVQGLHQPQHF. CDR3 in DNA: TGTGCCATCAGTGGGGTACAGGGGCTCCATCAGCCCCAGCATTTT.

This clone came up a few times. V and J are TRBV28 and TRBJ2-7, with a tentative D call TRBD1 (6 bases). The germline CDR1 and CDR2 sequences are MDHEN and SYDVKM. The V and J ends lost 6 bases and 0 bases respectively, with 15 bases between them. The CDR3 consists of 15 residues. This CDR3 reads CASRPERDTSYEQYF. DNA for the CDR3: TGTGCCAGCAGACCTGAGAGGGACACCTCCTACGAGCAGTACTTC. The whole variable domain, remainder taken from reference TRBV28 and TRBJ2-7, is DVKVTQSSRYLVKRTGEKVFLECVQDMDHENMFWYRQDPGLGLRLIYFSYDVKMKEKGDIPEGYSVSREKKERFSLILESASTNQTSMYLCASRPERDTSYEQYFGPGTRLTVT.

The chain combines TRBV12-3 or TRBV12-4 with TRBJ1-1, with D possibly matching TRBD1 (6 bases). This CDR3 has 12 amino acids. V gave up 1 base and J gave up 8 bases, with 8 bases separating them. In DNA form, the CDR3 reads TGTGCCAGCAGTTTAGGGCAGGGGGAAGCTTTCTTT. It translates to CASSLGQGEAFF.

This clone was seen more than once but under ten times. CDR3 DNA: TGTGCCAGCTCGCTACGACTAGCGGGGAACAATGAGCAGTTCTTC. Translation: CASSLRLAGNNEQFF. This chain connects TRBV9 to TRBJ2-1; 11 bases are shared with TRBD2. The CDR3 runs 15 residues. V was pared by 7 bases and J by 5 bases, with 8 bases of the junction left unmatched. Germline V gene sequence: CDR1 SGDLS, CDR2 YYNGEE.

The V and J genes are TRBV7-2 and TRBJ1-5, with D tentatively TRBD1 (5 bases). Trimming pared 1 base from V and 5 bases from J, leaving 12 bases between. The CDR3 is made up of 15 amino acids. Germline-derived CDR1 and CDR2 are SGHTA and FQGNSA. CDR3 sequence reads: CASSLVWQGHQPQHF. The CDR3, as DNA: TGTGCCAGCAGCTTAGTTTGGCAGGGCCATCAGCCCCAGCATTTT.

The gene calls are TRBV7-9 and TRBJ1-1; D ambiguous. CDR1 is SEHNR, CDR2 FQNEAQ, per germline (reference sequence). The CDR3 is 11 residues long. V lost 5 bases, J lost 7 bases, and 8 bases lay in between. CDR3 region: CASSQRVEAFF. The CDR3 bases are TGTGCCAGCAGCCAACGGGTTGAAGCTTTCTTT.

CDR3 in DNA: TGTGCCAGCAGTTCGGCTAGCGGGAGCCACAATGAGCAGTTCTTC. Its translation: CASSSASGSHNEQFF. The rearrangement uses TRBV27 and TRBJ2-1, with 10 positions matching TRBD2. V lost 4 bases and J lost 5; bases outside the gene matches: 5. The germline V gene encodes CDR1 MNHEY and CDR2 SMNVEV (reference sequence). There are 15 residues in the CDR3.

The J gene is TRBJ2-7, the V gene TRBV6-6; 7 bases line up with TRBD1. In germline, CDR1 is MNHNY, CDR2 SVGAGI (reference sequence). The CDR3 contains 16 residues. Unmatched junction bases numbered 6, after V lost 0 bases and J lost 1 base. The CDR3 spells CASSYSRTGVSYEQYF. The CDR3 region has the DNA TGTGCCAGCAGTTACTCCCGGACAGGAGTGTCCTACGAGCAGTACTTC.

The chain has TRBV5-6 and TRBJ1-2; 7 nucleotides align to TRBD1. The CDR3 is 16 amino acids. V dropped 0 bases and J dropped 4; count of bases not matched to a gene: 9. The germline CDR1 and CDR2 sequences are SGHDT and YYEEEE. The CDR3 protein is CASSLGPIRDSYGYTF. The CDR3 coding sequence is TGTGCCAGCAGCTTGGGGCCGATCCGGGACAGCTATGGCTACACCTTC.

This clone was observed once. This CDR3 is CASSLLATTDTQYF. In nucleotides, the CDR3 is TGTGCCAGCAGTTTACTGGCAACCACAGATACGCAGTATTTT. This chain links TRBV28 with TRBJ2-3; D unresolved. The CDR3 totals 14 residues. The V end was cut by 2 bases, the J end by 2 bases, with 8 bases between. CDR1 MDHEN and CDR2 SYDVKM come from the germline V gene.

The chain has TRBV6-5 and TRBJ2-7; D is ambiguous. CDR1 and CDR2 from the germline V gene are MNHEY and SVGAGI. This CDR3 is 15 amino acids long. Deletions cut 5 bases from V and 2 bases from J, with 16 bases between. The CDR3 region has the DNA TGTGCCAGCAGTCTGTCGAACTACCAACCCTACGAGCAGTACTTC. Translating it yields CASSLSNYQPYEQYF.

J is TRBJ1-3 and V is TRBV7-2, with a possible D match to TRBD1 (5 bases). CDR3 length: 15 amino acids. V was shortened by 5 bases and J by 8 bases, with 19 bases between the two germline ends. CDR1 and CDR2 from the germline V gene are SGHTA and FQGNSA. The CDR3 here is CASSPTWGGRDTIYF. CDR3 nucleotide sequence: TGTGCCAGCAGCCCCACGTGGGGGGGACGGGACACCATATATTTT.

The CDR3 spells CASSPVGPLEKLFF. The CDR3 DNA reads TGTGCCAGCAGCCCAGTGGGGCCCCTGGAAAAACTGTTTTTT. The V and J genes are TRBV28 and TRBJ1-4; maybe TRBD1 (5 bases). Germline V gene data show CDR1 as MDHEN and CDR2 as SYDVKM. V lost 6 bases to trimming and J lost 8 bases, with 16 bases between them. The CDR3 totals 14 residues.